The T cell receptor beta chain described here comes from a study of CD8+ T cells in alopecia areata. From germline, CDR1 is SQVTM and CDR2 ANQGSEA. V was pared by 4 bases and J by 7 bases, with 8 bases of the junction left unmatched. There are 13 residues in the CDR3. Extracted RNA was reverse transcribed into cDNA, the sequencing template. Method: immunoSEQ multiplex PCR; TCRdb's copy keeps in-frame clones and lacks some. The sample lists roughly 200,000 clones, roughly 63% occurring once. The chain joins TRBV29-1 to TRBJ2-3, with TRBD2 identical over 7 bases. This TCR was recovered from a human donor with alopecia areata. Sequencing used CD4+ T cells sorted from blood, obtained at week 0. This chain's CDR3 is CSVVGLAVHTQYF. In nucleotides, the CDR3 is TGCAGCGTTGTAGGCCTAGCGGTGCATACGCAGTATTTT.